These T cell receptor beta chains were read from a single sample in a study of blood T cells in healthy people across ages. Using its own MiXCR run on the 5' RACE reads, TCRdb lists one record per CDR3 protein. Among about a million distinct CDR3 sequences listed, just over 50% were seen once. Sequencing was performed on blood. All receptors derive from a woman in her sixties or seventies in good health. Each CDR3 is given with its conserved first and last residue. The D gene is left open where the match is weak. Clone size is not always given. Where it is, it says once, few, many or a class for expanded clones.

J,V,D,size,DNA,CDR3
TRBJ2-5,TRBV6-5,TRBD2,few,TGTGCCAGCAGTTACTCCCCCGCGGGAGTTAGAGAGACCCAGTACTTC,CASSYSPAGVRETQYF
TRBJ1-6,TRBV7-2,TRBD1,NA,TGTGCCAGCAGCTACCAGACAGGGTCTAATTCACCCCTCCACTTT,CASSYQTGSNSPLHF
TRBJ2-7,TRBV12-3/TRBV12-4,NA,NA,TGTGCCAGCAGTTTAGCGGGGAGTTTTGACGAGCAGTACTTC,CASSLAGSFDEQYF
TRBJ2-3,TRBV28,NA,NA,TGTGCCAGCAGGGGGGTCACAGATACGCAGTATTTT,CASRGVTDTQYF
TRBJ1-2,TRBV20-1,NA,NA,TGCAGTGCTTACAGGGCCCAGCCCCTCTCCGTTTATGGCTACACCTTC,CSAYRAQPLSVYGYTF
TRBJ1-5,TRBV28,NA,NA,TGTGCCAGCAGCCCAGGACGGAAGAGCAATCAGCCCCAGCATTTT,CASSPGRKSNQPQHF
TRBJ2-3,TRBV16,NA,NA,TGTGCCAGCAGCCGCATCTGGGATACGCAGTATTTT,CASSRIWDTQYF
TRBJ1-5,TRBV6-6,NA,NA,TGTGCCAGCAGTTCCAGGGATAACTATCAGCCCCAGCATTTT,CASSSRDNYQPQHF
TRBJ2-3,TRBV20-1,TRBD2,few,TGCAGTGCTAGAGGTGAAGGCGGGAGATGGGATACGCAGTATTTT,CSARGEGGRWDTQYF
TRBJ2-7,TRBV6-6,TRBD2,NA,TGTGCCAGCAGTTACCAGTCGGCGGGAGGTGGGGAGCAGTACTTC,CASSYQSAGGGEQYF
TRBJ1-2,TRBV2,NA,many,TGTGCCAGCAGAGAGTCTGGGGTAGGCTACACCTTC,CASRESGVGYTF
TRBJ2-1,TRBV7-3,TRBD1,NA,TGTGCCAGCAGCTTCGGACAGGGCGGTGAGCAGTTCTTC,CASSFGQGGEQFF
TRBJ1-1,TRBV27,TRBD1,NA,TGTGCCAGCAGGGGGGGAAGGGGGCGAAATGTGTTACAAGCTTTCTTT,CASRGGRGRNVLQAFF
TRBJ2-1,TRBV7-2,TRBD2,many,TGTGCCAGCAGCTTACTAGCGGGAGGGCTCAATGAGCAGTTCTTC,CASSLLAGGLNEQFF
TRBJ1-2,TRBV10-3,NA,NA,TGTGCCATCAGTGACCCCAAGGGATTCCACTATGGCTACACCTTC,CAISDPKGFHYGYTF
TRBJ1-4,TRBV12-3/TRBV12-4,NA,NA,TGTGCCAGCAGTGGGGTGATTTTTGCAACTAATGAAAAACTGTTTTTT,CASSGVIFATNEKLFF
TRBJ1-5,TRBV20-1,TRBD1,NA,TGCAGTGCTGCAGGGGGCAGTTTTCAGCCCCAGCATTTT,CSAAGGSFQPQHF
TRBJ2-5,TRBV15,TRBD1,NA,TGTGCCACCAGCAGAGTAGTAGGGGACAGAAAGACCCAGTACTTC,CATSRVVGDRKTQYF
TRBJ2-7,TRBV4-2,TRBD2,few,TGTGCCAGCAGCCAAGATGGGGCGGGAGCCTCTCGCGAGCAGTACTTC,CASSQDGAGASREQYF
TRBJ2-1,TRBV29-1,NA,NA,TGCAGCGGGGGGGGAGGACAGGGCTCCAATGAGCAGTTCTTC,CSGGGGQGSNEQFF
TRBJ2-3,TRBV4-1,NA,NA,TGCGCCAGCAGTCCAGGTCGGGCAGATACGCAGTATTTT,CASSPGRADTQYF
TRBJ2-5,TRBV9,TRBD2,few,TGTGCCAGCAGCGTAGGCGCTAGCGGCCAAGAGACCCAGTACTTC,CASSVGASGQETQYF
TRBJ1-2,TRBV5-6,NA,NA,TGTGCCAGCAGCTTGGATCCAGGAAACTATGGCTACACCTTC,CASSLDPGNYGYTF
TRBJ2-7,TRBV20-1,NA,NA,TGCAGTGCTAGGTCAGGGTCTCCCGAGCAGTACTTC,CSARSGSPEQYF
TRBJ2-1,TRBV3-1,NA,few,TGTGCCAGCAGCCCTCAGCCTTCCTCCTACAATGAGCAGTTCTTC,CASSPQPSSYNEQFF
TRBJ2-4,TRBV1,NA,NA,TGCACCAGCAGCGGGACTAGCGGGAGTGAGTGGTCCAAAAACATTCAGTACTTC,CTSSGTSGSEWSKNIQYF
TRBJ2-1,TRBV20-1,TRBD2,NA,TGCAGTGCTCCACCAGCGGGAGAGCAGCAGTTCTTC,CSAPPAGEQQFF
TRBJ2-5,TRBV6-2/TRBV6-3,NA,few,TGTGCCAGCACCGAGGAGGAGACCCAGTACTTC,CASTEEETQYF
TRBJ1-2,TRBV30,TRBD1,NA,TGTGCCTGGATGACAGGGATCTATGGCTACACCTTC,CAWMTGIYGYTF
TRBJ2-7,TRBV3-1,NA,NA,TGTGCCAGCAGCCAATCCCCGGGGAGCTCCTACGAGCAGTACTTC,CASSQSPGSSYEQYF
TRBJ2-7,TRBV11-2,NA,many,TGTGCCAGCAGCTTTAACAGGAGATACGAGCAGTACTTC,CASSFNRRYEQYF
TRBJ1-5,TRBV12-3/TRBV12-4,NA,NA,TGTGCCAGCAGAAACGACAGAAGCAATCAGCCCCAGCATTTT,CASRNDRSNQPQHF
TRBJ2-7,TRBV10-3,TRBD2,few,TGTGCCATCAGTGTGGGTCTAGCGGGAGGCCCCAGCTCCTACGAGCAGTACTTC,CAISVGLAGGPSSYEQYF
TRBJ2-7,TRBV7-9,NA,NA,TGTGCCAGCAGCCCCCCGACTAGTCGCTACGAGCAGTACTTC,CASSPPTSRYEQYF
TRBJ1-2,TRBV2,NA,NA,TGTGCCAGCAGTGGTGGCTACACCTTC,CASSGGYTF
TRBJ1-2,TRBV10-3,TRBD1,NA,TGTGCCATCAGACTACAGGGGCCCTCTCCCTACACCTTC,CAIRLQGPSPYTF
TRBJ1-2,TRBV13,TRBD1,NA,TGTGCCAGCAGCCGCCGGGGGACAGGTCTCGGAACAAGTGGCTACACCTTC,CASSRRGTGLGTSGYTF
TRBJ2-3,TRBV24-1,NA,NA,TGTGCCACCAGTGATCGCCGCCCGAGCCGTGCTAGCACAGATACGCAGTATTTT,CATSDRRPSRASTDTQYF
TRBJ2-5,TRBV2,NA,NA,TGTGCCAGCAGTGAAGAAGGGACCGGCCGAGAGACCCAGTACTTC,CASSEEGTGRETQYF
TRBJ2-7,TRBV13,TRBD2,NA,TGTGCCAGCAGCACCCGAGCTAGCGGGTATATCAACGAGCAGTACTTC,CASSTRASGYINEQYF
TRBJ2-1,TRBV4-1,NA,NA,TGCGCCAGCAGAAACCTAGCAGCGGAGGGACCTTGGAATGAGCAGTTCTTC,CASRNLAAEGPWNEQFF
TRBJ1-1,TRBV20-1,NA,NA,TGCAGTGCTAGAGGGGGGTGGAACACTGAAGCTTTCTTT,CSARGGWNTEAFF
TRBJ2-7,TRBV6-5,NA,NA,TGTGCCAGCAGTTACTCGAATTCGGAATACGAGCAGTACTTC,CASSYSNSEYEQYF
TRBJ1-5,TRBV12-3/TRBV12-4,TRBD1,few,TGTGCCAGCAGTTTAGAGACAGGGCCCAATCAGCCCCAGCATTTT,CASSLETGPNQPQHF
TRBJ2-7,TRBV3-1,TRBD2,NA,TGTGCCAGCAGCCCGAGCGGGAGGGCTGAGCAGTACTTC,CASSPSGRAEQYF
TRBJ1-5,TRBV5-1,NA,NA,TGCGCCAGCAGCTTGGGGGGGGTTGGAGGGCCCCAGCATTTT,CASSLGGVGGPQHF
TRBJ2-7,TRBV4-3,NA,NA,TGCGCCAGCAGCCAAGGAAGGGGCTCGATACCTGTAGAGCAGTACTTC,CASSQGRGSIPVEQYF
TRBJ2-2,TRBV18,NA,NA,TGTGCCAGCTCACCAATCGCGTCTGGGGAGCTGTTTTTT,CASSPIASGELFF
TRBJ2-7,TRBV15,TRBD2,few,TGTGCCACCAGCAGAGTAGCGGGCGTCTACGAGCAGTACTTC,CATSRVAGVYEQYF
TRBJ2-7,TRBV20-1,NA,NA,TGCAGTGCTAGAGATATGGGATTTGTGCAGGGATGGATCGACGAGCAGTACTTC,CSARDMGFVQGWIDEQYF